The source of this T cell receptor (beta chain) is a study of cytomegalovirus exposure and HLA in healthy donors. Trimming at V came to 3 bases and at J to 6 bases, leaving 5 bases not matched to a gene. CDR3 length: 14 amino acids. Germline V gene data show CDR1 as MNHEY and CDR2 as SMNVEV (reference sequence). TCRdb's table, derived via immunoSEQ multiplex PCR, lists solely in-frame clones and lacks some. The sample consists of approximately 300,000 clones, about nine tenths of them appearing once. Study outcomes and limitations: Clusters of TCRs from the first cohort tended to co-occur in the 100 to 150 validation repertoires (as a later analysis found). A list of 150 or so TCR beta chains associated with cytomegalovirus was given.

This clone was seen once. Its antigen is not identified. Sequences were obtained from PBMCs. The TCR sequence derives from a woman aged 30 to 39 in good health and CMV-seropositive. J is TRBJ2-7 and V is TRBV27; 10 bases agree with TRBD1. The CDR3 sequence: CASSFDRGLSEQYF. The CDR3 DNA sequence: TGTGCCAGCAGTTTCGACAGGGGGCTTAGCGAGCAGTACTTC.